The T cell receptor (beta chain) described here comes from a study of OX40 agonist ivuxolimab in advanced cancers. About the full investigation: Ivuxolimab was an agonistic, fully human IgG2 monoclonal antibody directed against OX40 (CD134), a costimulatory receptor. The monotherapy dose-escalation portion (N = 52 patients) of the phase I ivuxolimab trial is reported in the paper. Prior anti-PD-1, anti-PD-L1 or anti-CTLA-4 therapy was permitted, and checkpoint inhibitors had been received by around 40% of dose-escalation patients. Partial responses occurred in three dose-escalation patients: two with cutaneous melanoma and one with hepatocellular carcinoma. The purpose of peripheral TCRbeta sequencing was to test whether ivuxolimab changed TCR sequence diversity and led to clonal T-cell expansion. In the dose-escalation cohort, 65% to 85% of patients were male, and the mean age was around 65 years with a range of roughly 20 to 80. Among the 52 dose-escalation patients, about 20 had hepatocellular carcinoma, approximately 15 melanoma, 9 renal cell carcinoma and 9 head and neck cancer. Intravenous ivuxolimab was administered to patients every 2 weeks at six dose levels: 0.01, 0.1, 0.3, 1.5, 3 and 10 mg/kg.

Paper-wide results and their limitations: In the 0.1-3.0 mg/kg groups, partial responders were among the patients with the lowest normalized peripheral clonal expansion, particularly in CD8+ T cells. The antigen specificity of the peripheral T cells that underwent clonal expansion was not determined. Clonal expansion of both CD4+ and CD8+ blood T cells was observed from baseline to week 6 at doses 0.1 to 3.0 mg/kg. After ivuxolimab, CD8+ T cells had more expanded clones than CD4+ T cells on average. Low levels of normalized T-cell clonal expansion were also shown by some nonresponding patients.

Patients with autoimmune disease history or receiving systemic immunosuppression were excluded from the trial. Peripheral blood for TCR sequencing was drawn from every dose cohort at baseline, at cycle 4 day 1 and at cycle 7 day 1. Samples were obtained from an open-label, multicenter, first-in-human phase I dose-escalation trial of ivuxolimab. Adults with locally advanced or metastatic head and neck squamous cell, hepatocellular, melanoma or renal cell carcinoma were enrolled in the trial. Before TCR sequencing, CD4+ T cells and CD8+ T cells were sorted from peripheral blood as separate populations. As regards this clone: Its antigen target is currently unknown. No quality values exist for individual bases; no much larger clone is one base distant. This sample includes further DNA sequences coding for the same CDR3.

To sequence the TCRbeta CDR3 region, genomic DNA was isolated from the sorted cells. TCRbeta CDR3 regions were sequenced using the immunoSEQ Assay. Not all clones reach the TCRdb copy of this immuneACCESS table, which keeps in-frame sequences only. Checked studies attribute under half of the gap to unresolved V genes and leave the rest unexplained. A total of more than 85,000 clones appear in this sample, around nine tenths of them only once. Jointly, the top ten make up about 0.31% of the sample. The specimen was CD4+ or CD8+ T cells sorted from blood, collected in a trial of the OX40 agonist ivuxolimab. This clonotype was obtained from an adult with an advanced solid tumor such as melanoma, head and neck, liver or kidney cancer.

The bases are TGTGCCAGCTCACCACCTGGGGGGAATGAGCAGTTCTTC. Its protein is CASSPPGGNEQFF. Here the chain combines TRBV18 and TRBJ2-1; D gene: possibly TRBD2, on 6 matching bases. From cysteine to phenylalanine, the CDR3 is 13 amino acids long. The kept DNA is CDR3 alone, 39 bases in frame from the first base. The junction carries 7 bases between V and J, which are trimmed by 0 bases and 7 bases respectively. The germline V gene encodes CDR1 KGHSH and CDR2 LQKENI.